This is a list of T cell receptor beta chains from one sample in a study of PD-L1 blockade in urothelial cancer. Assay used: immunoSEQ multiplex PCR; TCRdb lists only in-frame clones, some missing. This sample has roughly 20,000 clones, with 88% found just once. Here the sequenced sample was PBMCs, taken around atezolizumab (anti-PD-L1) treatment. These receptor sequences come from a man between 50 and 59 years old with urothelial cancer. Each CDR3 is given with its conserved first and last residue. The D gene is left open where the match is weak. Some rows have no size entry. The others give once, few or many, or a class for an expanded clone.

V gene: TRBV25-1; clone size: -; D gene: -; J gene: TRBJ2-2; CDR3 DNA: TGTGCCAGCAGTTCCCGGGACTACACCGGGGAGCTGTTTTTT; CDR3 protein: CASSSRDYTGELFF
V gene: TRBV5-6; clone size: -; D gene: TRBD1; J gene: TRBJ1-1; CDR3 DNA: TGTGCCAGCAGCTTGCTACAGGGGATGGCTTTCTTT; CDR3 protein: CASSLLQGMAFF
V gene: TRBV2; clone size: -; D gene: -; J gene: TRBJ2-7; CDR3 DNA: TGTGCCAGCAGTGATTGGGGAGTGGACTCCTACGAGCAGTACTTC; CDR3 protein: CASSDWGVDSYEQYF
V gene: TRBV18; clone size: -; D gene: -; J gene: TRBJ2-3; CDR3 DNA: TGTGCCAGCTCACCACGGGCAGGGGTGTTCGATACGCAGTATTTT; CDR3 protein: CASSPRAGVFDTQYF
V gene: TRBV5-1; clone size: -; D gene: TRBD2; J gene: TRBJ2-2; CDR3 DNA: TGCGCCAGCAGCTCGGGACTAGCGGGGACCGGGGAGCTGTTTTTT; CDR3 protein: CASSSGLAGTGELFF
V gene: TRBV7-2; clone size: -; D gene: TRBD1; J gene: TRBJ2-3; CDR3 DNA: TGTGCCAGCAGCTCCGGGACAGGGTCCACAGATACGCAGTATTTT; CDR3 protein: CASSSGTGSTDTQYF
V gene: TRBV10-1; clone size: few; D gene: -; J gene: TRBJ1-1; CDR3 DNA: TGCGCCAGCAGTGATGGGCCAGGCCAAGCTTTCTTT; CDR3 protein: CASSDGPGQAFF
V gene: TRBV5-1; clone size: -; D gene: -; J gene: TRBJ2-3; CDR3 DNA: TGCGCCAGCAGCTTGGACGGGGAAGAGGGAGATACGCAGTATTTT; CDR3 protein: CASSLDGEEGDTQYF
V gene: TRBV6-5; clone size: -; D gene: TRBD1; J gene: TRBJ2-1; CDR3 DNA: TGTGCCAGCAGCCCTGGACAGGGATTTCCCAATGAGCAGTTCTTC; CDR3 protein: CASSPGQGFPNEQFF
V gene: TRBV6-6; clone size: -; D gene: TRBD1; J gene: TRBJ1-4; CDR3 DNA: TGTGCCAGCAGGACATTAGGGGGCGTCAATGAAAAACTGTTTTTT; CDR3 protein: CASRTLGGVNEKLFF
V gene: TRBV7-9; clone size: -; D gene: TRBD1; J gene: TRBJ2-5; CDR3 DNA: TGTGCCAGCAGCAACACGGACAGGGTACAATTTGGGGAGACCCAGTACTTC; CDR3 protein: CASSNTDRVQFGETQYF
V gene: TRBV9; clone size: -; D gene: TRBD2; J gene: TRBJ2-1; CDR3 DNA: TGTGCCAGCAGCCCGGGACTAGCGGCCTACAATGAGCAGTTCTTC; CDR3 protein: CASSPGLAAYNEQFF
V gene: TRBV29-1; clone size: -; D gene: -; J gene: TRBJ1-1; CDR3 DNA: TGCAGCGTTGAGGTTGTGCAGGGCGTCACTGAAGCTTTCTTT; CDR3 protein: CSVEVVQGVTEAFF
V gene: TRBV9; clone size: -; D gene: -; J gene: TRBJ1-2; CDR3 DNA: TGTGCCAGCAGCAAGGCCGCGCAGGGCCCCTATGGCTACACCTTC; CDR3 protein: CASSKAAQGPYGYTF
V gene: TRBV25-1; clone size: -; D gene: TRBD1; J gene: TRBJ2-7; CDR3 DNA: TGTGCCAGCAGTTGGGGACAGGGATCCTACGAGCAGTACTTC; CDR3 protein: CASSWGQGSYEQYF
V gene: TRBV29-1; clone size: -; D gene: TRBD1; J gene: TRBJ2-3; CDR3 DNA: TGCAGCGTTGAGGAGGGACAGGGGGCCACAGATACGCAGTATTTT; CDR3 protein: CSVEEGQGATDTQYF
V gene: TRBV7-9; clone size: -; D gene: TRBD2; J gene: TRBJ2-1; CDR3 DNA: TGTGCCAGCAGCTCCCGCGGGGGGAGTCGATACAATGAGCAGTTCTTC; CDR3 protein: CASSSRGGSRYNEQFF
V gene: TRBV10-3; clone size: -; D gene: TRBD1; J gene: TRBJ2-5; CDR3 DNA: TGTGCCATCAGTGAGTCGGGGACAGGACGGACCCAGTACTTC; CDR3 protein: CAISESGTGRTQYF
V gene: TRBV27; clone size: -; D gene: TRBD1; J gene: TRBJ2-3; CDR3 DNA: TGTGCCAGCACCTCAGGGGGCGGTGGAGATACGCAGTATTTT; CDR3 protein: CASTSGGGGDTQYF
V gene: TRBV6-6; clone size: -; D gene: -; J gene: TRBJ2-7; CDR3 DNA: TGTGCCAGCAGTTACCAGGGGGGCCTCTCCTACGAGCAGTACTTC; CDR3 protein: CASSYQGGLSYEQYF
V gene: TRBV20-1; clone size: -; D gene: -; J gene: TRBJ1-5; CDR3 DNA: TGCAGTGCTAGGTCCGGTCAGCCCCAGCATTTT; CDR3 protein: CSARSGQPQHF
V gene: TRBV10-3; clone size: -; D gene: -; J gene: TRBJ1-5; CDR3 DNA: TGTGCCATCAGTAATTTTCAGGGAGGGCAGCCCCAGCATTTT; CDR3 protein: CAISNFQGGQPQHF
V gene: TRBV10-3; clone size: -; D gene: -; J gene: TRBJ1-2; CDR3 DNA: TGTGCCATCGGGACACCAGCTAACTATGGCTACACCTTC; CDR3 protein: CAIGTPANYGYTF
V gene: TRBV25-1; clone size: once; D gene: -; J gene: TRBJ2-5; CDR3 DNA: TGTGCCAGCAGTCCGGTGTCGGGGGTTGGGTTCCAAGAGACCCAGTACTTC; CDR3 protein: CASSPVSGVGFQETQYF
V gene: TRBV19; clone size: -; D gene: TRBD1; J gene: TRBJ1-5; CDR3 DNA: TGTGCCAGTACTTCGTCCGGAACAGGGGTTCAGCCCCAGCATTTT; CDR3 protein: CASTSSGTGVQPQHF
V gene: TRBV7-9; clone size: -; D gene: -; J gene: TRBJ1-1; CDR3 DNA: TGTGCCAGCAGAACCCCTGGCGGGGACTTTGAAGCTTTCTTT; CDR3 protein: CASRTPGGDFEAFF
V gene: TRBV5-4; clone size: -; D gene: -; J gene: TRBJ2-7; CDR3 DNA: TGTGCCAGCAGCGGGGTGGGGAGTTACGAGCAGTACTTC; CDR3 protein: CASSGVGSYEQYF
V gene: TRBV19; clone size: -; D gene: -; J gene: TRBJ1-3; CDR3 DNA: TGTGCCAGTAGTATTTCGGTCTCTGGAAACACCATATATTTT; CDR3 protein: CASSISVSGNTIYF
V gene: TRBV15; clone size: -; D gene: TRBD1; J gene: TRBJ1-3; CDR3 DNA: TGTGCCACCAGCAGATTCGACAGGGGTAGTGGGAACACCATATATTTT; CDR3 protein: CATSRFDRGSGNTIYF
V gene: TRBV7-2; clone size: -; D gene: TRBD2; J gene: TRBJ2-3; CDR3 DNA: TGTGCCAGCAGCTCACCTAGCGGGAGGGCCCCCACAGATACGCAGTATTTT; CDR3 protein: CASSSPSGRAPTDTQYF
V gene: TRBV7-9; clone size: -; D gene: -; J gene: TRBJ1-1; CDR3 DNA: TGTGCCAGCAGGGGCAGGGGCCCGGGCACTGAAGCTTTCTTT; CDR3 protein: CASRGRGPGTEAFF
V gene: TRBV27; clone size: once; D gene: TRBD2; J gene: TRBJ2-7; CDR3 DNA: TGTGCCAGCAGACTAGCGGGAACCTACGAGCAGTACTTC; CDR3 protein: CASRLAGTYEQYF
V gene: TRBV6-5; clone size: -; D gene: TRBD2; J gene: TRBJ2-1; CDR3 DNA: TGTGCCAGCAGCCTAATAGCGGGATGGGATGAGCAGTTCTTC; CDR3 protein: CASSLIAGWDEQFF
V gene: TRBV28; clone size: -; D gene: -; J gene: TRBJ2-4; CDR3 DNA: TGTGCCAGCAGTTCAGACAGAATAGCCAAAAACATTCAGTACTTC; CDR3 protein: CASSSDRIAKNIQYF
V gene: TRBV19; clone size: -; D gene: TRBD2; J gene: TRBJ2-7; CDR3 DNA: TGTGCCAGTAGGAGCGGGGCCTACGAGCAGTACTTC; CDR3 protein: CASRSGAYEQYF
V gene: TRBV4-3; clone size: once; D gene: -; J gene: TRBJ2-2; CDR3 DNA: TGCGCCAGCAGCCAAGATCGGAGAGGCACCGGGGAGCTGTTTTTT; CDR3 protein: CASSQDRRGTGELFF
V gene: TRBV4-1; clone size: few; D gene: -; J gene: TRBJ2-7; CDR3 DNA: TGCGCCAGCAGCCAAGATTCGTTGACAGAGCAGTACTTC; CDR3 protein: CASSQDSLTEQYF
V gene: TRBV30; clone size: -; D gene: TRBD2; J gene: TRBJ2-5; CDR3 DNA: TGTGCCTGGAGTGGTCTAGCGGGGGGAGTCCAAGAGACCCAGTACTTC; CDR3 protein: CAWSGLAGGVQETQYF
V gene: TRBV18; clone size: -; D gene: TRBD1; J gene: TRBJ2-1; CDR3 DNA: TGTGCCAGCTCACCCGGGACAGGGGCCTACAATGAGCAGTTCTTC; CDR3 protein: CASSPGTGAYNEQFF
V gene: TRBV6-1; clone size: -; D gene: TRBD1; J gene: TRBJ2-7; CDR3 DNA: TGTGCCAGCAGTGAAGAAAGGACAGGGACCTTTTTTGCCTACGAGCAGTACTTC; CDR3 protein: CASSEERTGTFFAYEQYF
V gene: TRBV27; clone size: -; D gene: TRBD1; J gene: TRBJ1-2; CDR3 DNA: TGTGCCAGCAGTTCCATCAGGGGGAGTAACTATGGCTACACCTTC; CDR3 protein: CASSSIRGSNYGYTF
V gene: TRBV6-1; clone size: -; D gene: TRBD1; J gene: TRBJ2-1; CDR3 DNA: TGTGTCAGCAGAACCGGGACAGGGGGTGGCAATGAGCAGTTCTTC; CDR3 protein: CVSRTGTGGGNEQFF
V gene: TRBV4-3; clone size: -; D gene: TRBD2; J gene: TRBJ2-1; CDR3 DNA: TGCGCCAGCAGCCAAGATATCCTAGCGGGAGGCCGCCAGTTCTTC; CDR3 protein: CASSQDILAGGRQFF
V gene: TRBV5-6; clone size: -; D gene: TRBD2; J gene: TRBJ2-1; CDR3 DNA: TGTGCCAGCAGCTTGGAGCTAGCGGGCCTCAATGAGCAGTTCTTC; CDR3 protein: CASSLELAGLNEQFF
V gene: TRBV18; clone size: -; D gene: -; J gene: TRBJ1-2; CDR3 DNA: TGTGCCAGCTCACCACAGAATCACGGGGAGTGCCACTTC; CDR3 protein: CASSPQNHGECHF
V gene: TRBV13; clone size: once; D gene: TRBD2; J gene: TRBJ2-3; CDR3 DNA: TGTGCCAGCAGCGACCGGACTAGCGGGGGCCCCTCACAGTATTTT; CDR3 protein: CASSDRTSGGPSQYF
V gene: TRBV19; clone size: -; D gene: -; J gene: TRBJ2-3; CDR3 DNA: TGTGCCAGTAGCAGGGACTCTGGGGGTGATACGCAGTATTTT; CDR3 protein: CASSRDSGGDTQYF
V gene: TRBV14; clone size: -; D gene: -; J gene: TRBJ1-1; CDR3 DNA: TGTGCCAGCAGCCGACAGAGTACCTTGAACACTGAAGCTTTCTTT; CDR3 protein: CASSRQSTLNTEAFF
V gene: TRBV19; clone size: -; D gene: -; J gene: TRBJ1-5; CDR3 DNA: TGTGCCAGTAGTAACCGACAGTCTAGCAATCAGCCCCAGCATTTT; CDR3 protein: CASSNRQSSNQPQHF
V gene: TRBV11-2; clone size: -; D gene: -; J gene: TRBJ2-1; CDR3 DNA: TGTGCCAGCAGCTACCGGACTGAAAATGAGCAGTTCTTC; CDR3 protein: CASSYRTENEQFF
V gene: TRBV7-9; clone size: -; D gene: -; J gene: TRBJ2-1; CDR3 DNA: TGTGCCAGCAGCCCCCCGAGGACTCTATACAATGAGCAGTTCTTC; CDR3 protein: CASSPPRTLYNEQFF
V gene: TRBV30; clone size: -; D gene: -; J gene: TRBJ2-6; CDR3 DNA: TGTGCCTGGAACGAGGCGCCCCCCGGGGCCAACGTCCTGACTTTC; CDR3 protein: CAWNEAPPGANVLTF
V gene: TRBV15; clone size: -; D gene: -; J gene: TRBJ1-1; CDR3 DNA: TGTGCCACCAGCAGAGAAGAGAGTAGTGAAGCTTTCTTT; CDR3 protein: CATSREESSEAFF
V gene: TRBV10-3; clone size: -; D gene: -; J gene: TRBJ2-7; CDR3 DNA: TGTGCCATCGTCGCGGGGTTGGGCGAGCAGTACTTC; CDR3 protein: CAIVAGLGEQYF
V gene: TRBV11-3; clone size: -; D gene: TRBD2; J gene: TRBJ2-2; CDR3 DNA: TGTGCCAGCAGCCCACGCGCGGGGGGGCGGACCGGGGAGCTGTTTTTT; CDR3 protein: CASSPRAGGRTGELFF